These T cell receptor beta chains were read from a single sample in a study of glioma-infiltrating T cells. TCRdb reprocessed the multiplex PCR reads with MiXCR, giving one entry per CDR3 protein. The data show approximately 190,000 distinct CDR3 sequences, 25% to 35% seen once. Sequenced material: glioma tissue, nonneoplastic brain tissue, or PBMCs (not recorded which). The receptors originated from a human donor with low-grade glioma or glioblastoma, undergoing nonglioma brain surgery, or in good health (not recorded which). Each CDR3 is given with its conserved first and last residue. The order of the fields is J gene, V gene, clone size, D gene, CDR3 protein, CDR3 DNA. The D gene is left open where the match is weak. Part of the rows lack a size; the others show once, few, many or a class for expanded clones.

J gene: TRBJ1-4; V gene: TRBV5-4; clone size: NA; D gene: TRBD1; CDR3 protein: CASSPGTGEGGSNEKLFF; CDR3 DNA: TGTGCCAGCAGCCCCGGGACAGGGGAAGGAGGATCTAATGAAAAACTGTTTTTT
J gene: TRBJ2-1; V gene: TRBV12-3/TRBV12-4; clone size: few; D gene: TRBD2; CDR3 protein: CASSKTSGSSYNEQFF; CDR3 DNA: TGTGCCAGCAGCAAGACTAGCGGGAGTTCCTACAATGAGCAGTTCTTC
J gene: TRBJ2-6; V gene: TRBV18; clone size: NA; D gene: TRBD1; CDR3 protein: CASSPRTGASGANVLTF; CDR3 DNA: TGTGCCAGCTCACCTAGGACAGGGGCCTCTGGGGCCAACGTCCTGACTTTC
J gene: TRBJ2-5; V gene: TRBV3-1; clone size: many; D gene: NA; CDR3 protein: CASSERTDQETQYF; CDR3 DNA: TGTGCCAGCAGCGAAAGGACGGACCAAGAGACCCAGTACTTC
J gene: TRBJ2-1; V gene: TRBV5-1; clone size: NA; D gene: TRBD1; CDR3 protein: CASSPLPGQGRYEQFF; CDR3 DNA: TGCGCCAGCAGCCCCCTACCGGGACAGGGTAGGTATGAGCAGTTCTTC
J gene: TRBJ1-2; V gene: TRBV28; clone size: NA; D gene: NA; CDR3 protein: CATYFVGRGNYGYTF; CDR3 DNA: TGTGCCACCTACTTTGTGGGGAGGGGAAACTATGGCTACACCTTC
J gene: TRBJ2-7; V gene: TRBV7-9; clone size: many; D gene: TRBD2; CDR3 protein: CASSSGTSGIKSYEQYF; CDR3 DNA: TGTGCCAGCAGCTCTGGGACTAGCGGAATTAAATCCTACGAGCAGTACTTC
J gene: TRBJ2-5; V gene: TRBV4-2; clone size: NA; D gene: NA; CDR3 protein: CAGSFAGEETQYF; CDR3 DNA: TGTGCCGGCAGCTTTGCAGGGGAGGAGACCCAGTACTTC
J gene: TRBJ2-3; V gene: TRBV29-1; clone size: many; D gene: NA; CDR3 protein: CSVGTPPSTDTQYF; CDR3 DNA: TGCAGCGTAGGGACCCCTCCCTCCACAGATACGCAGTATTTT
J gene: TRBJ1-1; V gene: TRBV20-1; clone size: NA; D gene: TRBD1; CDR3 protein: CSARGTGVNTEAFF; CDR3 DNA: TGCAGTGCTAGAGGGACAGGGGTGAACACTGAAGCTTTCTTT
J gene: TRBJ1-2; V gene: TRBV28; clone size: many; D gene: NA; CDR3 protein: CASSPSMGNGYGYTF; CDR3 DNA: TGTGCCAGCAGTCCTTCGATGGGGAACGGGTATGGCTACACCTTC
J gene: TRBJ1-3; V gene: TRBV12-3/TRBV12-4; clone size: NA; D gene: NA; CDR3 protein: CASSLGVGGARGNTIYF; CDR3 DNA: TGTGCCAGCAGTTTGGGGGTGGGGGGGGCGCGCGGAAACACCATATATTTT
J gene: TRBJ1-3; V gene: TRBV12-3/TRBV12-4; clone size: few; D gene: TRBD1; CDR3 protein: CASSLEDREDTIYF; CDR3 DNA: TGTGCCAGCAGTTTAGAGGACAGGGAGGACACCATATATTTT
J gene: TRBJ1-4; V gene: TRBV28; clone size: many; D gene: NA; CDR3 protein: CASRRWGQNEKLFF; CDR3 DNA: TGTGCCAGCAGGAGATGGGGCCAGAATGAAAAACTGTTTTTT
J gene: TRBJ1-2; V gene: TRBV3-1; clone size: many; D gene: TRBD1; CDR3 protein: CASSLTGESYGYTF; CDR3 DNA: TGTGCCAGCAGCCTGACAGGGGAAAGCTATGGCTACACCTTC
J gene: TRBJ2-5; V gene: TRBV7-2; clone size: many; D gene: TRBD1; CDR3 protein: CASSFSRDRVHETQYF; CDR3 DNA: TGTGCCAGCAGCTTCTCCCGGGACAGGGTACACGAGACCCAGTACTTC
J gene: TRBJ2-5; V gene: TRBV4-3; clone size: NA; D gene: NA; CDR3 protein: CASSQGRGAETQYF; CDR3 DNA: TGCGCCAGCAGCCAAGGTCGGGGGGCAGAGACCCAGTACTTC
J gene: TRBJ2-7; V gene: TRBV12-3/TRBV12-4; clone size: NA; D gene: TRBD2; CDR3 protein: CASSASLAGVAYEQYF; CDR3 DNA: TGTGCCAGCAGTGCTTCACTAGCGGGAGTCGCCTACGAGCAATACTTC
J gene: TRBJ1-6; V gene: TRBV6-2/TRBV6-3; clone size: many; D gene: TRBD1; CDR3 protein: CASSWTGGYNNSPLHF; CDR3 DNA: TGTGCCAGCAGTTGGACAGGGGGCTACAATAATTCACCCCTCCACTTT
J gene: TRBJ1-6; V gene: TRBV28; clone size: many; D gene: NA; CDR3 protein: CASTPAGLGDSPLHF; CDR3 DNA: TGTGCCAGCACCCCTGCGGGGCTGGGGGATTCACCCCTCCACTTT
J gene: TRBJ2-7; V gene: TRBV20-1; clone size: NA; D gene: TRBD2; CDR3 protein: CTAPHPSGADEQYF; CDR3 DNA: TGCACTGCTCCCCACCCGAGCGGGGCCGACGAGCAGTACTTC
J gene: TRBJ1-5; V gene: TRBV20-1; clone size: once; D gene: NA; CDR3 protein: CSARDGSQPQPF; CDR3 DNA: TGCAGTGCTAGAGACGGGAGTCAGCCCCAGCCTTTT
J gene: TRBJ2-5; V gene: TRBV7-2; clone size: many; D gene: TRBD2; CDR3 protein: CASSLVLAWQETQYF; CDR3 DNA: TGTGCCAGCAGCTTAGTACTAGCGTGGCAAGAGACCCAGTACTTC